This TCR beta chain was identified in a study of T-cell reconstitution after alpha-beta-depleted transplantation in children. Overall study findings and caveats: Newly generated T cells supplied most T-cell counts and diversity one year post-transplant. Several hundred expanded graft clones reportedly were the source of alpha-beta T cells about two months after transplant.

The CDR3 covers 13 residues. V was clipped by 6 bases and J by 4 bases, with 13 bases between them. Germline CDR1 is DFQATT and CDR2 is SNEGSKA (reference sequence). The TCRbeta library was prepared with unique molecular identifiers. TCRdb independently ran MiXCR on the PCR reads; one entry per CDR3 protein. Of hundreds of thousands of distinct CDR3 sequences in the sample, about an eighth were seen once. Many counts were recorded for this clonotype. Antigen: not known. The clonotype originates from a male patient between 5 and 17 years old who had a stem cell transplant for acute myeloid leukemia, so the T cells may come from the graft donor. The V gene is TRBV20-1, the J gene TRBJ2-1; D perhaps matches TRBD1 (6 bases). The sequencing here drew on PBMCs, mostly from graft donor cells, taken 360 days after TCRalphabeta/CD19-depleted stem cell transplant. CDR3: CSAGQTKYNEQFF. For the CDR3, the DNA is TGCAGTGCCGGACAGACTAAGTACAATGAGCAGTTCTTC.